The present entry profiles one T cell receptor beta chain with its context. Its matching antigen is unknown. This record belongs to a study of identical twins. Study outcomes and limitations: Memory repertoires lacked the insertion deficit that abundant cord blood beta clonotypes showed. There is a chance that invariant MAIT and iNKT cells partially muddied zero-insertion analyses. There was more out-of-frame TCR alpha sharing in monozygotic twins than models estimated.

TCRdb re-called the 5' RACE reads with MiXCR, one entry per CDR3 protein. This sample has 310,000 or so distinct CDR3 sequences, with more than 8% found just once. The CDR3 is 14 amino acids. Germline V gene data show CDR1 as DFQATT and CDR2 as SNEGSKA (reference sequence). With 0 bases removed from V and 14 bases from J, the gap between germline ends came to 17 bases. This same sample was also part of a study on yellow fever vaccine responses in identical twins.

This chain connects TRBV20-1 to TRBJ1-6, with no clear D. This TCR derives from a young woman in good health. The sequenced material came from CD8+ T cells sorted from blood. The chain's CDR3 is CSARDPDRGLALHF. DNA for the CDR3: TGCAGTGCTAGAGATCCGGATCGGGGTCTTGCCCTCCACTTT.